Sequencing of this T cell receptor (beta chain) was carried out in a study of blood T cell repertoires in COVID-19. This CDR3 is 13 amino acids long. V gave up 3 bases and J gave up 7 bases, with 12 bases separating them. Germline V gene lookup returns CDR1 MNHNS and CDR2 SASEGT. Assay: immunoSEQ multiplex PCR; the TCRdb copy retains only in-frame clones and omits some. The sample yields 160,000 or so clones, roughly 80% seen once. The chain links TRBV6-1 to TRBJ1-2; D gene unclear. The clonotype originates from a woman aged 50 to 60 who had recovered from COVID-19. Sequences were obtained from PBMCs or T cells enriched from blood (not recorded which). DNA of the CDR3: TGTGCCAGCAGTGAGATAAATCAAGCTGGCTACACCTTC. Translation gives CASSEINQAGYTF.